This T cell receptor beta chain was identified in a study of T-cell memory formation after mild COVID-19 (dated by TCRdb to the early 2020s). In terms of the full investigation: TCR sequence clusters from the two donors were found to be largely donor specific. Longitudinal TCRalpha and TCRbeta repertoire sequencing tracked T-cell clones expanding and contracting after mild COVID-19 in a couple of donors. The cohort was made up of two young adult volunteers, one female and one male, who were previously healthy. Study-level results and caveats: Contracting CD4+ clones turned up mainly in the CM and EM memory subsets, whereas EMRA was where CD8+ clones were enriched. Clones that contracted from day 15 to 85 showed balanced CD4/CD8 phenotypes, whereas a second wave of clones that expanded from day 15 to 37 leaned towards CD4+. Some responding clones were detected in pre-infection memory, which suggested that pre-existing cross-reactive memory T cells had joined the SARS-CoV-2 response. Only a couple of mild cases were covered in the study, and larger cohorts including severe cases with pre-infection samples were considered necessary. Whether the second-wave clones peaking on day 37 were SARS-CoV-2 specific was not confirmed.

Sequencing used an Illumina NovaSeq 6000. Using 5'RACE with constant-segment primers, TCRalpha and TCRbeta cDNA libraries were constructed, with sample barcodes and unique molecular identifiers added in the process. RNA was extracted from every sample with Trizol reagent. Library amplification was performed in two PCR steps, and a second sample barcode and Illumina TruSeq adapters were introduced in the second step. Sequencing of libraries was performed on an Illumina NovaSeq with 2 x 150 bp paired-end reads. On the authors' methods: Demultiplexing of reads and collapsing into UMI-guided consensus sequences were performed with migec v1.2.7. With mixcr v2.1.11, UMI consensuses were aligned to TRA and TRB V and J templates and assembled into clonotypes. A clonotype was counted as expanded or contracted only when both edgeR and NoisET called the clonotype significant, with the noise models trained on biological replicates. For edgeR calls, the thresholds were a false discovery rate-adjusted p below 0.01 and a log2 fold-change of 1. As an exploratory analysis of dynamics, PCA with hierarchical clustering was applied to max-normalized trajectories of the 1000 most abundant clonotypes. Separately sequenced CD4+ and CD8+ repertoires were used to assign a CD4 or CD8 phenotype to each responding clone. Starting from the raw public reads, TCRdb applied fastp trimming at Q25, assembled clones with MiXCR and retained in-frame beta chains. Every distinct CDR3 protein forms one entry, paired with its most common genes and DNA. The V and J calls, along with clone size, are taken from TCRdb and not from the paper's own processing. The sample yields roughly 170,000 distinct CDR3 sequences; roughly 20% were counted once. The top ten hold more than 3% of the sample.

Trimming takes 1 base off V and 5 bases off J; junction bases not matched to a gene: 10. The germline V gene specifies SGHAT as CDR1 and FQNNGV as CDR2. Measured from the cysteine to the phenylalanine, the CDR3 is 17 residues long. The DNA shown is the 51-base CDR3, in frame from base 1. Ficoll-Paque density gradient centrifugation was the method used to isolate PBMCs. Comment on this clonotype: The antigen it binds to is not known. Base qualities are not at hand, and no much larger clone is one base apart.

The chain is assembled from TRBV11-2 and TRBJ2-5; 10 junctional bases match TRBD2. The sequenced sample consisted of PBMCs or a T cell subset sorted from them (not recorded which). The clonotype comes from a man younger than 30 who had mild COVID-19 (a few samples of this study predate the infection). The sample titles of this study are shuffled in the database, so cell type and time point are left out; the donor was told from shared clones. The bases are TGTGCCAGCAGCTTAGTAAGCCAGCGGGGGGGCCTGGAGACCCAGTACTTC. Translation gives CASSLVSQRGGLETQYF.